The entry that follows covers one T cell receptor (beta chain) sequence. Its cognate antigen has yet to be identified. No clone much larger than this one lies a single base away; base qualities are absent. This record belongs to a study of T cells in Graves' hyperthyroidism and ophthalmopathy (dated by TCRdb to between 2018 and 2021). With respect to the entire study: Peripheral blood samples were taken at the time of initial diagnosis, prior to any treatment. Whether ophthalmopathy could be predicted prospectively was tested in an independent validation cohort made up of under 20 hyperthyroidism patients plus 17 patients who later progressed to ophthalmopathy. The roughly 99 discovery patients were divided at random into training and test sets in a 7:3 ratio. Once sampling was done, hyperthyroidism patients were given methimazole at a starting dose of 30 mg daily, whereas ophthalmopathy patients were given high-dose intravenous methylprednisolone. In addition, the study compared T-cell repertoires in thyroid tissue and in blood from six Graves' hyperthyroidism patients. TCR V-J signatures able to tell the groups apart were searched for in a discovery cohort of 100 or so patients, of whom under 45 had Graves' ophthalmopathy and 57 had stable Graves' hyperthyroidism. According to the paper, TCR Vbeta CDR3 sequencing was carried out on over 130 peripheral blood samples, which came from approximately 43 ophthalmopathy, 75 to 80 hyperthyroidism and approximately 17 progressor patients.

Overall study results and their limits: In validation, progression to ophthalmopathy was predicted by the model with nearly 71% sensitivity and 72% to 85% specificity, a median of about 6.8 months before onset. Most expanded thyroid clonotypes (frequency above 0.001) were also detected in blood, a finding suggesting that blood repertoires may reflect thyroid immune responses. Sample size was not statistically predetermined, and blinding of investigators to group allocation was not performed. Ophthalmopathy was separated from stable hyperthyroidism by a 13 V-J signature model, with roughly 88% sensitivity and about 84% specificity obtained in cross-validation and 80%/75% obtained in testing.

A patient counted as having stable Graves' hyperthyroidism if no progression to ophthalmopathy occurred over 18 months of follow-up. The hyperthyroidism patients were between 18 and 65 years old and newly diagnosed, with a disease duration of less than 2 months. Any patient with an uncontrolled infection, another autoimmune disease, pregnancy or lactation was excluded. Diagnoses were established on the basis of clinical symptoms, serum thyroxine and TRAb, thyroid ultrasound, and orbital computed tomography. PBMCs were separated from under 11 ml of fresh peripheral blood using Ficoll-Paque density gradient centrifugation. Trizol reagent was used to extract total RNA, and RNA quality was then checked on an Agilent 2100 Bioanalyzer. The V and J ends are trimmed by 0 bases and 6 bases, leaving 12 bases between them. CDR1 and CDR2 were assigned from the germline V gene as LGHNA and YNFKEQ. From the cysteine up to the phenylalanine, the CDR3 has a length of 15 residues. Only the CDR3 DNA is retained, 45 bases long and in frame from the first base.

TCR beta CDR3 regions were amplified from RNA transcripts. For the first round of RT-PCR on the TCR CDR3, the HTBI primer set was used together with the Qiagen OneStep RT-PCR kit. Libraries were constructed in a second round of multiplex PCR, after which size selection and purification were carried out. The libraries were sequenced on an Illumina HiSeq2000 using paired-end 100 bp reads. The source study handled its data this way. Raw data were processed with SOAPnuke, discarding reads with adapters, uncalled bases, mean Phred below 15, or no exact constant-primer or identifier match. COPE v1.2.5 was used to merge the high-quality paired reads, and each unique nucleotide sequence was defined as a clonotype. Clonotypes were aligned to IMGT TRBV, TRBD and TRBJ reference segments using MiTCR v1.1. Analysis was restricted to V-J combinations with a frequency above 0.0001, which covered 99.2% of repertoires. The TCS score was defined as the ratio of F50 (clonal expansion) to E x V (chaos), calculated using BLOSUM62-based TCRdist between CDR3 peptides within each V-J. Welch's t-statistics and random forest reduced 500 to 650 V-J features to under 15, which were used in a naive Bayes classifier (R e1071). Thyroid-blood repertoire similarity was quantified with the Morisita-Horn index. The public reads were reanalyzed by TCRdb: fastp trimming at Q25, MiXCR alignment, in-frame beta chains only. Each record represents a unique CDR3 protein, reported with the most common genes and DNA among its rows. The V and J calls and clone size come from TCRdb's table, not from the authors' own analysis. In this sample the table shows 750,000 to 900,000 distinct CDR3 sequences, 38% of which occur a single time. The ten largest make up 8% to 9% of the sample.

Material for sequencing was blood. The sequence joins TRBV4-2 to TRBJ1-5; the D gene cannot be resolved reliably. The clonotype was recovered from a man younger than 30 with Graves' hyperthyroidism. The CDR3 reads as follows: CASSQEPRMAQPQHF. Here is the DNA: TGTGCCAGCAGCCAAGAACCTCGAATGGCTCAGCCCCAGCATTTT.